This record concerns one T cell receptor (beta chain) sequence. These data belong to a study of T cell responses to AZD1222 COVID-19 vaccine. The data were produced by immunoSEQ multiplex PCR, yet TCRdb's version contains in-frame clones alone and is incomplete. This sample carries over 85,000 clones, 87% of them seen once, and the ten largest clones take under 3.5%. The CDR3 has 14 amino acids. Between the trimmed V and J ends, which lost 1 base and 6 bases, there was a span of 10 bases. Per germline, CDR1 LGHDT and CDR2 YNNKEL (reference sequence). The sequencing here drew on peripheral blood, taken on day 0 of AZD1222 vaccination. This chain connects TRBV3-1 (or the pseudogene TRBV3-2) to TRBJ1-5, with D perhaps TRBD1 (5 bases). This clonotype was sampled from an adult in good health. The CDR3 loop reads CASSQAAGGQPQHF. The DNA for the CDR3 is TGTGCCAGCAGCCAAGCGGCCGGGGGTCAGCCCCAGCATTTT.